The 9 T cell receptor beta chains in this list originate from one sample, sequenced in a study of cytomegalovirus exposure and HLA in healthy donors. The data were produced by immunoSEQ multiplex PCR, yet TCRdb's version contains in-frame clones alone and is incomplete. The sample holds about 110,000 clones, approximately 90% seen once. The sequenced sample was PBMCs. These receptors were taken from a woman younger than 35 in good health and CMV-seronegative.

The chain is built from TRBV7-9 and TRBJ1-3, with D perhaps matching TRBD1 (6 bases). The ends were cut back, 5 bases at V and 9 bases at J, with 23 bases in the middle. The CDR3 is made up of 16 amino acids. Germline V CDR1 and CDR2: SEHNR, FQNEAQ (reference sequence). The CDR3 DNA sequence: TGTGCCAGCAGCCCTTTTGGGGGGGCCAGGACAAGCACCATATATTTT. Translating gives CASSPFGGARTSTIYF.

The V call is TRBV19, the J call TRBJ1-2; no clear D. V was clipped by 7 bases and J by 6 bases, with 12 bases between them. This CDR3 is built from 12 residues. Germline assignment: CDR1 LNHDA and CDR2 SQIVND (reference sequence). CDR3 sequence: CASKEPFDGYTF. In DNA form, the CDR3 reads TGTGCCAGTAAGGAGCCCTTCGATGGCTACACCTTC.

The chain links TRBV6-7 to TRBJ2-2, with TRBD2 matching 9 bases. TRBV6-7 is marked as an open reading frame, function uncertain. J lost 3 bases, V lost 6 bases, and 8 bases had no gene match. The CDR3 loop spans 16 amino acids. Written as DNA, the CDR3 is TGTGCCAGCAGCGTGACTAGCGGCACAGACACCGGGGAGCTGTTTTTT. The encoded protein is CASSVTSGTDTGELFF.

The chain has TRBV30 and TRBJ2-7; the match to TRBD2 covers 13 bases. The length of the CDR3 is 15 residues. CDR1 is GTSNPN, CDR2 SVGIG, per germline (reference sequence). With 3 bases clipped from V and 6 bases from J, the junction kept 8 bases outside the gene matches. The CDR3 DNA follows: TGTGCCTGGAGCTCGGGACTAGCGGGATCGTTCGAGCAGTACTTC. It specifies CAWSSGLAGSFEQYF. Looking up the rest from reference TRBV30 and TRBJ2-7 gives the full variable domain: SQTIHQWPATLVQPVGSPLSLECTVEGTSNPNLYWYRQAAGRGLQLLFYSVGIGQISSEVPQNLSASRPQDRQFILSSKKLLLSDSGFYLCAWSSGLAGSFEQYFGPGTRLTVT.

The chain uses TRBV27 and TRBJ2-7; D remains ambiguous. Trimming pared 6 bases from V and 0 bases from J, leaving 12 bases between. This CDR3 contains 14 residues. Germline V CDR1 and CDR2: MNHEY, SMNVEV (reference sequence). In nucleotides, the CDR3 is TGTGCCAGCAGCCCCCGGGTAAGCTCCTACGAGCAGTACTTC. It codes for CASSPRVSSYEQYF.

The chain joins TRBV25-1 to TRBJ1-2; perhaps TRBD1 as D (6 bases). This CDR3 contains 14 residues. Germline lookup yields CDR1 MGHDK and CDR2 SYGVNS. The V gene lost 2 bases and the J gene lost 8 bases, with 15 bases spanning the gap. The CDR3 DNA sequence: TGTGCCAGCAGTGAAATTGGCAGGGGTAGGGGCTACACCTTC. Protein: CASSEIGRGRGYTF.

The rearrangement uses TRBV30 and TRBJ2-7, with unresolved D. CDR1 is GTSNPN and CDR2 is SVGIG in the germline V gene (reference sequence). The CDR3 sequence is 12 residues long. The V and J ends lost 8 bases and 4 bases respectively, with 15 bases between them. The CDR3 protein is CAVIGLPYEQYF. CDR3 bases: TGTGCCGTTATTGGGCTACCATACGAGCAGTACTTC.

The rearrangement joins TRBV28 to TRBJ1-1, with TRBD1 matching over 8 bases. Germline V CDR1 and CDR2: MDHEN, SYDVKM. V dropped 3 bases and J dropped 0; count of bases not matched to a gene: 3. CDR3 length equals 15 residues. CDR3 in amino acids: CASSFRTGLNTEAFF. The CDR3 region has the DNA TGTGCCAGCAGTTTCCGGACAGGGTTGAACACTGAAGCTTTCTTT.

The genes are TRBV7-2 and TRBJ2-3, with unresolved D. The CDR3 consists of 13 residues. Germline loops: CDR1 SGHTA, CDR2 FQGNSA. V was pared by 4 bases and J by 0 bases, with 5 bases between. CDR3 sequence reads: CASSSGSTDTQYF. The CDR3 DNA is TGTGCCAGCAGCTCCGGTAGCACAGATACGCAGTATTTT.